The sequence of this T cell receptor beta chain was determined in a study of vaccination effects on CD4 cells after COVID-19. Sequencing was performed with immunoSEQ multiplex PCR; in TCRdb, only in-frame clones are kept and a portion is missing. Seen here are roughly 64,000 clones, 55% to 75% observed once, and the top ten hold roughly a quarter. V lost 6 bases to trimming and J lost 2 bases, with 4 bases between them. This CDR3 has 11 residues. Per germline, CDR1 SGHRS and CDR2 YFSETQ. Comment on this clone: What it recognizes is unknown.

At the end of roughly ten days of culture, CD4+ T cells were isolated. This specimen consisted of CD4+ T cells from PBMCs cultured without peptide, obtained before COVID-19 vaccination. The chain joins TRBV5-1 to TRBJ2-3, with unresolved D. The origin of this receptor is a human donor who had a prior SARS-CoV-2 infection. CDR3 nucleotides: TGCGCCAGCACCGACACAGATACGCAGTATTTT. Translated, it gives CASTDTDTQYF.